One TCR beta chain is described in this entry. Its specificity is not known. A read error may produce the germline difference seen at one junction end. This record belongs to a study of T cell repertoires in aging, cancer and after chemotherapy. TRB rearrangements spanning V, D and J were amplified using mixed TRB-A/B primers. TCRdb independently ran MiXCR on the multiplex PCR reads; one entry per CDR3 protein. Counted here are 1,500 to 2,000 distinct CDR3 sequences, 20% to 25% occurring once; the ten biggest clones make up 35% to 50%. Study-wide results and limits: The repertoire data cannot show anything about immunological memory following chemotherapy. Healthy donors lost TCR diversity with age mainly through richness, cancer patients through richness and evenness.

CDR3 size: 14 residues. The template was genomic DNA from peripheral blood, not RNA. The receptor was isolated from a human donor with a solid tumor. The V and J genes are TRBV12-3 or TRBV12-4 and TRBJ1-4, with D possibly TRBD1 on 6 matching bases. The sequenced sample consisted of blood. The CDR3 sequence is CACSLRGAPRELFF. CDR3 DNA sequence: TGTGCCTGCAGTTTAAGGGGGGCCCCGAGGGAACTGTTTTTT.